The source of this T cell receptor beta chain is a study of blood T cells in healthy people across ages. Study-level results: Getting older went along with TCR beta diversity per million T cells dropping roughly linearly.

Healthy individuals of Caucasian origin from Russia, aged 6 to 90, served as donors. CDR3 length: 14 residues. CDR1 and CDR2 from the germline V gene are ENHRY and SYGVKD. The authors ran a second PCR of roughly 6 to 11 cycles using a sample-barcoded 5' primer and a J-beta primer mix. From each sample, at least 3 million paired-end reads containing CDR3 were obtained. A single record per CDR3 protein comes from TCRdb applying MiXCR to the 5' RACE reads. The table records some 920,000 distinct CDR3 sequences, 51% of them present only once. Notes on this clonotype: What it binds is not known.

The rearrangement joins TRBV10-3 to TRBJ2-4; D possibly corresponds to TRBD2 (5 bases). The J call may be faulty, since TRBJ2-7 better matches the DNA end. The clonotype originates from a woman aged 55-70 years in good health. The sample comprised blood. CDR3 sequence (DNA): TGTGCCATCAGTGAGTCGGCGGGTTTCTACGAGCAGTACTTC. This translates into CAISESAGFYEQYF.